This T cell receptor (beta chain) was observed in a study of regulatory T cells in long-lasting Graves disease. Building the TCR beta libraries relied on iRepertoire HTBI primers, and CDR3 regions underwent Arm-PCR. Via MiXCR, TCRdb re-called the multiplex PCR reads, giving one row per CDR3 protein. The sample comprises more than 300,000 distinct CDR3 sequences, 10% to 15% of which are singletons, and approximately 20% rests with the top ten. Study conclusions and caveats: Peripheral blood was the sole material, not thyroid tissue.

With 5 bases removed from V and 6 bases from J, the gap between germline ends came to 14 bases. The CDR3 has 14 residues. Germline CDR1 reads SGHTA; CDR2 reads FQGNSA. Ten or more counts support this clonotype. What it binds is unknown. The time point: newly diagnosed GD, antithyroid drugs for less than 3 months. With RNA extracted from PBMCs as input, the TCR library was made. These data were also filed under a second study, of T cells in Graves' hyperthyroidism and ophthalmopathy. From that study: Lactation, pregnancy, other autoimmune disease or uncontrolled infection excluded patients. The HTBI set primed first-round TCR CDR3 RT-PCR.

Source: peripheral blood mononuclear cells (PBMCs), taken at new diagnosis, from a patient treated with antithyroid drugs. The rearrangement joins TRBV7-2 to TRBJ1-5; the D gene is possibly TRBD1 (6 bases). This sequence was found in a woman aged 18-29 years with Graves disease. The DNA of the CDR3 is TGTGCCAGCAGCCCCAAGGGCAGGGGTCAGCCCCAGCATTTT. Its translation is CASSPKGRGQPQHF.